This T cell receptor beta chain was sequenced during a study of CD8 T cells in Susac syndrome. A quantity of about 0.5 to 1 ug RNA underwent reverse transcription using random hexamers. TCRdb passed the immunoSEQ multiplex PCR reads through MiXCR, listing each CDR3 protein once. The sample shows 180,000 or so distinct CDR3 sequences, more than 90% of them seen only once. Sequenced sample: CD4+ T cells from PBMCs. This TCR was recovered from a human donor in good health.

The chain's CDR3 is CSRGSTDTQYF. The CDR3 DNA sequence: TGCAGTCGGGGGAGCACAGATACGCAGTATTTT. This rearrangement joins TRBV20-1 to TRBJ2-3; weak D call: TRBD2 (6 bases). Trimming pared 8 bases from V and 0 bases from J, leaving 6 bases between. The CDR3 loop spans 11 amino acids. Per germline, CDR1 DFQATT and CDR2 SNEGSKA (reference sequence).